This T cell receptor (beta chain) was recovered during a study of T cells after yellow fever vaccination. Germline V CDR1 and CDR2: MNHEY, SVGEGT. Germline trimming cut 0 bases from V and 5 bases from J; bases unmatched to any gene: 4. CDR3 length: 16 amino acids. As TCR cDNA was made by 5'RACE template switching, a universal primer site and UMIs were added. TCRdb itself ran the 5' RACE reads through MiXCR, one entry per CDR3 protein. The repertoire holds roughly 400,000 distinct CDR3 sequences, with over 15% as singletons. This material consisted of PBMCs, taken before the yellow fever booster vaccination. The sequence came from a man between 18 and 29 years old who received the YFV17D yellow fever vaccine. The chain carries TRBV6-2 or TRBV6-3 and TRBJ2-2; 9 bases are a match to TRBD2. CDR3 bases: TGTGCCAGCAGTTACTCGATGCTAGCGGGGACCGGGGAGCTGTTTTTT. It yields the protein CASSYSMLAGTGELFF.